This T cell receptor (beta chain) was identified in a study of neoadjuvant anti-PD-1 for oral cavity cancer. Study at large: Most patients had three to four biweekly doses of 3 mg/kg nivolumab before resection.

CDR3 length: 13 amino acids. V dropped 6 bases and J dropped 5 bases, with 13 bases sitting between them. The germline V gene encodes CDR1 WSHSY and CDR2 SAAADI. This clone appeared once. Only in-frame clones appear in the TCRdb table, and some are missing; sequencing was by immunoSEQ multiplex PCR. The profile shows about 16,000 clones, 55% to 65% of them singletons. The source of this sequence is a person between 40 and 79 years old with oral cavity squamous cell carcinoma. V usage is TRBV10-2 and J usage is TRBJ2-5, with D tentatively TRBD1 (6 bases). This sample comprised PBMCs, obtained before nivolumab (anti-PD-1) treatment. As DNA, the CDR3 is TGCGCCAGCAGACAGGGATTGGGGGAGACCCAGTACTTC. Translation gives CASRQGLGETQYF.